This TCR beta chain was profiled in a study of CDR3 diversity in severe acne. TCRdb processed the PCR reads anew with MiXCR; each CDR3 protein has one entry. The sample includes fewer than 90,000 distinct CDR3 sequences, approximately 49% of them seen just once. Many counts were recorded for this clonotype. The sequence was collected from a male donor with severe acne vulgaris. The sample comprised blood.

CDR3 protein: CASTYRQGRANVLTF. CDR3 in DNA: TGCGCCAGCACATACCGACAGGGAAGGGCCAACGTCCTGACTTTC. This chain connects TRBV5-1 to TRBJ2-6; TRBD1 matches 7 bases. Trimming removed 6 bases from V and 5 bases from J; junction bases left unmatched: 8. This CDR3 contains 15 residues. Germline CDR1 reads SGHRS; CDR2 reads YFSETQ.